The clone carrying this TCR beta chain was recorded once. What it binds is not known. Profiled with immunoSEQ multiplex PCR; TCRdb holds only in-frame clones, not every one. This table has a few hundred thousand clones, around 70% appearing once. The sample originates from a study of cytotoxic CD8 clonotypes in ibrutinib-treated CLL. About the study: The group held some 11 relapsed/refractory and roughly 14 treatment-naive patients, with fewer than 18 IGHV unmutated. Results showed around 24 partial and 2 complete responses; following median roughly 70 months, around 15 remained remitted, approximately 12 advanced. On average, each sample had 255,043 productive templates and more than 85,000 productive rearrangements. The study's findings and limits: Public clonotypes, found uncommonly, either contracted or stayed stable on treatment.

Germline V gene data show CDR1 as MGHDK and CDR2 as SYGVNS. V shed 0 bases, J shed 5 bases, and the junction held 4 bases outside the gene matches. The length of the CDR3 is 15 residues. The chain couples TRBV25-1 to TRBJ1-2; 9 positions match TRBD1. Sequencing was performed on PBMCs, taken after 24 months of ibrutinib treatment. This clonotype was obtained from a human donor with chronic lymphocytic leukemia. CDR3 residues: CASSEYQGQGYGYTF. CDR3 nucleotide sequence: TGTGCCAGCAGTGAATATCAAGGACAGGGGTATGGCTACACCTTC.